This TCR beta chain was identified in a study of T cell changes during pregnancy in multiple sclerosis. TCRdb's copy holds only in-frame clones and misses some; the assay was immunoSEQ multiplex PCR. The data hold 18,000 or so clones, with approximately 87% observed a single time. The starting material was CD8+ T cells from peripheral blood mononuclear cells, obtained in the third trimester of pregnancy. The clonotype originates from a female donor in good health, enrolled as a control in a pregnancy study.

CDR3 protein: CASSPSRGYNEQFF. CDR3 sequence (DNA): TGCGCCAGCAGTCCTTCCAGGGGCTACAATGAGCAGTTCTTC. The genes are TRBV4-3 and TRBJ2-1; D is possibly TRBD1 (6 bases). V gave up 6 bases and J gave up 3 bases, with 12 bases separating them. Per the germline V gene, CDR1 is LGHNA and CDR2 is YSLEER. CDR3 length: 14 residues.